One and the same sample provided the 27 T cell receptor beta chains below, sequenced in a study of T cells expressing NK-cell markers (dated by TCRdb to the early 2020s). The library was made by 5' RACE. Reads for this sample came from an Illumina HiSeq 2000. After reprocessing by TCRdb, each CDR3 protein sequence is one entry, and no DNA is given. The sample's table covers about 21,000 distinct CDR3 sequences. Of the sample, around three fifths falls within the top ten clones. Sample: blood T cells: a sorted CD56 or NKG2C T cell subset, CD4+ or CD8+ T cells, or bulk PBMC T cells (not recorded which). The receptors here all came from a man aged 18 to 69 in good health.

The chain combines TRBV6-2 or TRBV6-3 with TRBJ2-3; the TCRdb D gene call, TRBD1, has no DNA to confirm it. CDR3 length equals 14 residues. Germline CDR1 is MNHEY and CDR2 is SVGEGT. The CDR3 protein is CASRRDSATDTQYF.

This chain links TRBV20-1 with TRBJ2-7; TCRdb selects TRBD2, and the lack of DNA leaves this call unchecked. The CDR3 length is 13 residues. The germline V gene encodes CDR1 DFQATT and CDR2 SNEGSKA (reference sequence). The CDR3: CSVPPEEGYEQYF.

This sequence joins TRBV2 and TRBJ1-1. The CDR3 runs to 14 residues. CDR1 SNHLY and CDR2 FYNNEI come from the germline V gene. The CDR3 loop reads CASNGGTATRGVFF.

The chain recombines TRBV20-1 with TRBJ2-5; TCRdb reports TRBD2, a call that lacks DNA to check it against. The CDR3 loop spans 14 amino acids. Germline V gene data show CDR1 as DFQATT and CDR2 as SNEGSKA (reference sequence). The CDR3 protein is CSARGDSLMETQYF.

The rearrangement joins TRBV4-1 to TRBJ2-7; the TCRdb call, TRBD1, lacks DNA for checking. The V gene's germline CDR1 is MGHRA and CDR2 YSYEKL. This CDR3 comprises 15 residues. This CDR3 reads CASSQDTDRGYEQYF.

The CDR3 sequence is CASSPWAPAAETQYF. The genes are TRBV18 and TRBJ2-5; TCRdb's assignment of TRBD1 cannot be checked, as there is no DNA. The length of the CDR3 is 15 residues. Germline values: CDR1 KGHSH, CDR2 LQKENI.

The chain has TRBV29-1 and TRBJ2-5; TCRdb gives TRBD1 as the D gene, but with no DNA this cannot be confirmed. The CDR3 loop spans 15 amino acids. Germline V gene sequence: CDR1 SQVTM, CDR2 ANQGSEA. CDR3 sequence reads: CSVEGTGAVQETQYF.

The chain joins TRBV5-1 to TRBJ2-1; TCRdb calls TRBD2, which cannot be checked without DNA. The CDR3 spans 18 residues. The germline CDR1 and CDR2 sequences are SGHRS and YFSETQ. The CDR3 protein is CASSFGTSGGSSYNEQFF.

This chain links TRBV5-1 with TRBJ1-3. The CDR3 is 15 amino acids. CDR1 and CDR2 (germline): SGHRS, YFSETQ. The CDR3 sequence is CASSAETVSGNTIYF.

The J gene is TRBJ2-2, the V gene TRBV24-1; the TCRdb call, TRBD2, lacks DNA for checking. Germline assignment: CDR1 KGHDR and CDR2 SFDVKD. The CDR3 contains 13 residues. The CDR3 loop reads CATSESGPGELFF.

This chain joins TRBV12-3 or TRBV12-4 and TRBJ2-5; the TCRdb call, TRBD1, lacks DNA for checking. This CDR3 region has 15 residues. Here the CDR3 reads CASSFAVGQGETQYF.

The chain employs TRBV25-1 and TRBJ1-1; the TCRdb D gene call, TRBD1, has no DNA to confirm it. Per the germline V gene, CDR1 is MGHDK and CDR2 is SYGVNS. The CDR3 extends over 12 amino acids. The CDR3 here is CASRSGGTEAFF.

CDR3 sequence: CASSHDRVHQPQHF. The rearrangement joins TRBV12-3 or TRBV12-4 to TRBJ1-5; no DNA is available, so the TRBD1 call from TCRdb remains unchecked. This CDR3 has 14 residues.

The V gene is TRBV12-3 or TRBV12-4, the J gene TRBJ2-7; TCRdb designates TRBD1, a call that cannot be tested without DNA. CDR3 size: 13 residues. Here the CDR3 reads CASTGQGAGEQYF.

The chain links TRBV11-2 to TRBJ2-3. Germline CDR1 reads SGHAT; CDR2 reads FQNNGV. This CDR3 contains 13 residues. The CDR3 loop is CASSLSTTDTQYF.

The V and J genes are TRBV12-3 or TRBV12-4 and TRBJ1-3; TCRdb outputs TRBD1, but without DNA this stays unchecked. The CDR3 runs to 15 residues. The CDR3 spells CASRPGQGSGNTIYF.

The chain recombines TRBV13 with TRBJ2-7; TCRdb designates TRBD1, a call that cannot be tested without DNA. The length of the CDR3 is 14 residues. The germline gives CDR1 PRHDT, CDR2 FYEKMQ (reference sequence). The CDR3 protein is CASSFRQGEYEQYF.

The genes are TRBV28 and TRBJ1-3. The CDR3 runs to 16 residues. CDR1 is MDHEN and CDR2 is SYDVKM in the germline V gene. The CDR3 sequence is CASSLSNLLSGNTIYF.

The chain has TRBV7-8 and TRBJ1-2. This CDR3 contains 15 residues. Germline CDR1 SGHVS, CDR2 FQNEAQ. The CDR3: CASSLGVGANYGYTF.

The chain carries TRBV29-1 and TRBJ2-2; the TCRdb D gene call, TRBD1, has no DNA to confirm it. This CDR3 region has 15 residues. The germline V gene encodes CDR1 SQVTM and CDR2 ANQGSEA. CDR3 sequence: CSVGRTGGISGELFF.

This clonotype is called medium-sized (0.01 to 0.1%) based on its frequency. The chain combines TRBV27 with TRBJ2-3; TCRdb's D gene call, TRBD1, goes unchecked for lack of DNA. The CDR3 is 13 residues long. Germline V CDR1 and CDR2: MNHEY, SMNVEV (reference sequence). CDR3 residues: CASQGGASDTQYF.

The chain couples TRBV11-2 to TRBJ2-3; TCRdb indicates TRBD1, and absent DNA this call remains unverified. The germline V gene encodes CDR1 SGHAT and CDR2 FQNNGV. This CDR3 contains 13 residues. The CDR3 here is CASSSILLDTQYF. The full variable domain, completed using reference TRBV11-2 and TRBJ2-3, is EAGVAQSPRYKIIEKRQSVAFWCNPISGHATLYWYQQILGQGPKLLIQFQNNGVVDDSQLPKDRFSAERLKGVDSTLKIQPAKLEDSAVYLCASSSILLDTQYFGPGTRLTVL.

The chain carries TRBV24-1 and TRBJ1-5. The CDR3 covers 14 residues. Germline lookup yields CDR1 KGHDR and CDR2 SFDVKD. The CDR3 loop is CATSDSDSDQPQHF.

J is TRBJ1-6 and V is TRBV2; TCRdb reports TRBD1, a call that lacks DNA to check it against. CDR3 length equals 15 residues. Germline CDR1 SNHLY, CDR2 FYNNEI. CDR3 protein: CASSGRLRGGSPLHF. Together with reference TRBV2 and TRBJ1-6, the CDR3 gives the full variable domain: EPEVTQTPSHQVTQMGQEVILRCVPISNHLYFYWYRQILGQKVEFLVSFYNNEISEKSEIFDDQFSVERPDGSNFTLKIRSTKLEDSAMYFCASSGRLRGGSPLHFGNGTRLTVT.

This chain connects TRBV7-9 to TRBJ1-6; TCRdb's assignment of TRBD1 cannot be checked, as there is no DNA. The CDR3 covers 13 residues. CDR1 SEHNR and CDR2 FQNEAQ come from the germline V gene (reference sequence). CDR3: CASSPGTASPLHF.

This chain's CDR3 is CASRPGLAGGYNEQFF. This chain connects TRBV19 to TRBJ2-1; TCRdb outputs TRBD2, but without DNA this stays unchecked. CDR1 is LNHDA, CDR2 SQIVND, per germline (reference sequence). CDR3 size: 16 residues.

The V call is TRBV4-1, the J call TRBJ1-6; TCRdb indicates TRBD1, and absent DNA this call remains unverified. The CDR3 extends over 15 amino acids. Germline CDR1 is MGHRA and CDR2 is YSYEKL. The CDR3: CASSPCGTGVSPLHF.